Here is one T cell receptor beta chain with its context. Per the original data handling: Estimated nucleated cell counts came from reference gene primer amplification. Sequenced by immunoSEQ multiplex PCR; TCRdb stores in-frame clones only, minus some. The V and J calls and clone size are taken from that table; D and trimming were inferred from the DNA. Of about 300,000 clones listed, just over 90% are singletons. J gave up 5 bases and V 6 bases, and 11 bases lay outside the gene matches. In germline, CDR1 is SGHDT, CDR2 YYEEEE. CDR3 size: 14 residues. The data stem from a study of blood T cell repertoires in COVID-19. Study details: Sites across the United States, Italy and Spain contributed samples from acute and convalescent COVID-19. PBMCs, B-cell-depleted T cells, or T cells were the source of the cDNA or gDNA that made up the material.

Seattle cases were enrolled at active infection and followed longitudinally. V gene TRBV5-6 combines with J gene TRBJ2-7, with TRBD1 identical over 7 bases. The source material was peripheral blood. The sequence was obtained from a woman in her thirties with COVID-19, enrolled during active disease. The CDR3 loop reads CASNLGRGRNEQYF. DNA of the CDR3: TGTGCCAGCAACTTAGGTAGGGGGCGGAACGAGCAGTACTTC.